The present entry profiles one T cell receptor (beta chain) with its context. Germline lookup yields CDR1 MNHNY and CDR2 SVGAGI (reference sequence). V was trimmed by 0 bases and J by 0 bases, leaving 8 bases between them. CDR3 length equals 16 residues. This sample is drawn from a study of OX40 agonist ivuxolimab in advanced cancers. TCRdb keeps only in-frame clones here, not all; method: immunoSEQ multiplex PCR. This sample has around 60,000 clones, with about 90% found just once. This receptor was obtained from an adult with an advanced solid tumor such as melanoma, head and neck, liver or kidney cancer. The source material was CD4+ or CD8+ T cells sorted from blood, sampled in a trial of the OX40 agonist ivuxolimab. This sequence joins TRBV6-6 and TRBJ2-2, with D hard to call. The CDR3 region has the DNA TGTGCCAGCAGTTACTCGATAGGGTCGAACACCGGGGAGCTGTTTTTT. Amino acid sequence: CASSYSIGSNTGELFF.